These 20 T cell receptor beta chains were sequenced from one sample in a study of CDR3 diversity in severe acne (dated by TCRdb to between 2018 and 2021). The protocol used for the library was PCR. The sequencing machine was an Illumina HiSeq 2000. TCRdb reprocessed the public reads (quality trimming at Q25 with fastp, clone calling with MiXCR) and kept in-frame beta chains. CDR3 protein duplicates are merged, each entry listing the most common genes and DNA. The sample contains about 76,000 distinct CDR3 sequences, roughly 51% of them found a single time. The ten largest clones represent roughly an eighth of the sample. Sequenced sample: blood. The receptor set was obtained from a male donor in good health, without acne.

With respect to this clonotype: The DNA is left out, because the CDR3 cannot be placed on it with certainty; the CDR3 is given as TCRdb lists it. CDR3 residues: CSARERDRGGNQPQHFGDGTEAFF. This chain links TRBV20-1 with TRBJ1-1; the table's D call, TRBD1, has no DNA check behind it. Counting both end residues, the CDR3 totals 24 amino acids. Germline V gene sequence: CDR1 DFQATT, CDR2 SNEGSKA (reference sequence).

Ten or more counts support this clonotype. J is TRBJ1-5 and V is TRBV7-9, with 9 nucleotides matching TRBD1. The germline V gene has CDR1 SEHNR and CDR2 FQNEAQ (reference sequence). The trim removed 5 bases at V and 6 bases at J, leaving 8 bases unmatched. This CDR3 has 15 amino acids. CDR3 loop: CASSRSGQGSQPQHF. Written as DNA, the CDR3 is TGTGCCAGCAGCCGTTCCGGACAGGGGAGTCAGCCCCAGCATTTT.

This clonotype was recorded many times. The gene calls are TRBV5-6 and TRBJ1-4; TRBD1 might be the D (6 bases). With 2 bases removed from V and 0 bases from J, the gap between germline ends came to 11 bases. CDR1 and CDR2 from the germline V gene are SGHDT and YYEEEE. This CDR3 comprises 16 residues. The DNA for the CDR3 is TGTGCCAGCAGCTTCAGGGGCCCTGCAACTAATGAAAAACTGTTTTTT. The encoded protein is CASSFRGPATNEKLFF.

J is TRBJ1-4 and V is TRBV7-8, with a tentative D call TRBD1 (5 bases). Per the germline V gene, CDR1 is SGHVS and CDR2 is FQNEAQ. The CDR3 is made up of 15 amino acids. V was shortened by 5 bases and J by 0 bases, with 10 bases between the two germline ends. The DNA for the CDR3 is TGTGCCAGCAGCGCCGACAGTGCAACTAATGAAAAACTGTTTTTT. Its protein is CASSADSATNEKLFF. Full variable domain (missing parts from reference TRBV7-8 and TRBJ1-4): GAGVSQSPRYKVAKRGQDVALRCDPISGHVSLFWYQQALGQGPEFLTYFQNEAQLDKSGLPSDRFFAERPEGSVSTLKIQRTQQEDSAVYLCASSADSATNEKLFFGSGTQLSVL.

This clonotype was seen at least ten times. The chain carries TRBV13 and TRBJ2-2, with D perhaps being TRBD1 or TRBD2 (5 bases each). The CDR3 covers 14 residues. Per the germline V gene, CDR1 is PRHDT and CDR2 is FYEKMQ (reference sequence). Trimming left V 7 bases short and J 7 bases short, with 16 bases between. The CDR3 region is CASTQDSEGGELFF. The CDR3 DNA follows: TGTGCCAGCACCCAAGACAGCGAGGGCGGGGAGCTGTTTTTT. Drawing the rest from reference TRBV13 and TRBJ2-2, the complete variable domain is AAGVIQSPRHLIKEKRETATLKCYPIPRHDTVYWYQQGPGQDPQFLISFYEKMQSDKGSIPDRFSAQQFSDYHSELNMSSLELGDSALYFCASTQDSEGGELFFGEGSRLTVL.

This clonotype has a handful of counts. The chain links TRBV20-1 to TRBJ1-2; D unresolved. The CDR3 is made up of 9 amino acids. Germline V gives CDR1 DFQATT, CDR2 SNEGSKA (reference sequence). With 3 bases removed from V and 12 bases from J, the gap between germline ends came to 8 bases. The CDR3: CSASTGNTF. CDR3 bases: TGCAGTGCTAGCACTGGAAACACCTTC.

This clonotype showed up many times. The chain combines TRBV19 with TRBJ1-1; TRBD1 matches at 10 bases. J lost 5 bases, V lost 4 bases, and 4 bases had no gene match. CDR3 size: 14 residues. Germline loops: CDR1 LNHDA, CDR2 SQIVND (reference sequence). CDR3: CASSRQGAGTEAFF. CDR3 bases: TGTGCCAGTAGTAGACAGGGGGCGGGTACTGAAGCTTTCTTT.

V and J are TRBV20-1 and TRBJ2-7; 7 bases align to TRBD1. Germline V gives CDR1 DFQATT, CDR2 SNEGSKA (reference sequence). V lost 3 bases to trimming and J lost 4 bases; unmatched junction nucleotides: 9. The CDR3 consists of 14 residues. The CDR3 sequence is CSASRADREYEQYF. The CDR3 nucleotides read TGCAGTGCTAGTAGGGCCGACAGGGAGTACGAGCAGTACTTC.

The chain recombines TRBV24-1 with TRBJ1-4; TRBD1 might be the D (6 bases). The CDR3 has 14 amino acids. The V end was cut by 10 bases, the J end by 8 bases, with 19 bases between. Germline V lookup: CDR1 KGHDR, CDR2 SFDVKD. Written as DNA, the CDR3 is TGTGCCACTGGAACAGGGAGGATCGGGGAAAAACTGTTTTTT. Amino acids: CATGTGRIGEKLFF.

The rearrangement joins TRBV30 to TRBJ1-2; tentative D call: TRBD1 (5 bases). This CDR3 has 13 amino acids. V was shortened by 3 bases and J by 4 bases, with 12 bases between the two germline ends. The germline V gene has CDR1 GTSNPN and CDR2 SVGIG (reference sequence). CDR3 coding DNA: TGTGCCTGGAGCGACCAGGGAATCTATGGCTACACCTTC. Residues: CAWSDQGIYGYTF.

On this clonotype: The junction does not match germline at one end; this may be a read error. This rearrangement joins TRBV5-8 to TRBJ2-1; 10 bases map to TRBD1. Germline CDR1 and CDR2: SGHTS and YDEGEE. The CDR3 is 15 residues long. The CDR3 loop reads CASSSGQGGYNKQFF. The CDR3 coding sequence is TGCGCCAGCAGCTCTGGACAGGGGGGATACAATAAGCAGTTCTTC.

The genes are TRBV25-1 and TRBJ2-1; 11 bases fit TRBD1. Germline trimming cut 8 bases from V and 9 bases from J; bases unmatched to any gene: 3. The V gene's germline CDR1 is MGHDK and CDR2 SYGVNS. The CDR3 extends over 12 amino acids. The CDR3 DNA reads TGTGCCAGCGGACAGGGGGCTGGTGAGCAGTTCTTC. This gives the protein CASGQGAGEQFF.

The chain links TRBV7-6 to TRBJ2-1; tentatively, D is TRBD1 or TRBD2 (5 bases each). This CDR3 is built from 16 residues. Germline assignment: CDR1 SGHVS and CDR2 FNYEAQ. Deletions cut 1 base from V and 4 bases from J, with 14 bases between. This CDR3 is CASSLGPYEGYNEQFF. CDR3 in DNA: TGTGCCAGCAGCTTAGGTCCATATGAGGGGTACAATGAGCAGTTCTTC.

The chain carries TRBV30 and TRBJ2-1; TRBD1 might be the D (5 bases). Germline CDR1 GTSNPN, CDR2 SVGIG (reference sequence). V was pared by 5 bases and J by 7 bases, with 12 bases between. The CDR3 has 12 residues. CDR3 loop: CAWYDRKNEQFF. CDR3 coding DNA: TGTGCCTGGTATGACAGAAAAAATGAGCAGTTCTTC.

This rearrangement joins TRBV20-1 to TRBJ2-7; tentative D call: TRBD2 (6 bases). This CDR3 has 13 residues. CDR1 is DFQATT, CDR2 SNEGSKA, per germline (reference sequence). V was trimmed by 3 bases and J by 4 bases, leaving 13 bases between them. CDR3 loop: CSASYGSRYEQYF. CDR3 nucleotide sequence: TGCAGTGCTAGTTACGGGAGCAGGTACGAGCAGTACTTC.

The sample holds many counts of this clonotype. The rearrangement joins TRBV10-3 to TRBJ1-2; a possible D gene is TRBD1 (5 bases). CDR1 ENHRY and CDR2 SYGVKD come from the germline V gene. This CDR3 region has 13 residues. Deletions cut 2 bases from V and 7 bases from J, with 11 bases between. The DNA of the CDR3 is TGTGCCATCAGTGAGGACAGAGGTCGTGGCTACACCTTC. Translated: CAISEDRGRGYTF.

The rearrangement joins TRBV29-1 to TRBJ2-7; D remains ambiguous. Germline V gene sequence: CDR1 SQVTM, CDR2 ANQGSEA. The V gene lost 2 bases and the J gene lost 2 bases, with 19 bases spanning the gap. This CDR3 is built from 16 residues. The CDR3 here is CSVEYDPNMITYEQYF. In DNA form, the CDR3 reads TGCAGCGTTGAATACGACCCTAATATGATTACCTACGAGCAGTACTTC.

Many counts were recorded for this clonotype. V and J are TRBV28 and TRBJ2-7, with D maybe TRBD2 (5 bases). Germline values: CDR1 MDHEN, CDR2 SYDVKM. Trimming took 3 bases from V and 7 from J, leaving 22 bases between them. CDR3 length: 16 amino acids. The CDR3 is CASSFTGHGVPWEQYF. The DNA of the CDR3 is TGTGCCAGCAGTTTTACCGGTCACGGGGTCCCGTGGGAGCAGTACTTC.

This clonotype has a single count. The V call is TRBV20-1, the J call TRBJ2-2; D is perhaps TRBD1 (6 bases). The CDR3 length is 18 residues. V was pared by 3 bases and J by 3 bases, with 23 bases between. Germline loops: CDR1 DFQATT, CDR2 SNEGSKA (reference sequence). The CDR3 region has the DNA TGCAGTGCTAGGGGGTTGGGGCAGGGGCTCGCGGACACCGGGGAGCTGTTTTTT. As protein: CSARGLGQGLADTGELFF.

At least ten counts were recorded for this clonotype. This chain connects TRBV2 to TRBJ2-5, with D tentatively TRBD1 (6 bases). Trimming stripped 1 base from V and 5 bases from J, with 14 bases between. The germline CDR1 and CDR2 sequences are SNHLY and FYNNEI. This CDR3 is 15 amino acids long. The CDR3 DNA is TGTGCCAGCAGTGAAGACAGGGCCGGATCGGAGACCCAGTACTTC. Its protein is CASSEDRAGSETQYF.